Below are 8 T cell receptor beta chains sequenced from a single sample in a study of human T cells and chemical hapten exposure. TCRdb reanalysed the RACE reads using MiXCR and keeps one entry per CDR3 protein. The table has 300,000 to 450,000 distinct CDR3 sequences, around 5.5% seen once. Time point here: pre-sensitization, week 0. The treatment here: therapeutic diphenylcyclopropenone sensitization with weekly scalp DPC. The sample in question was whole blood, obtained in connection with sensitization to the hapten diphenylcyclopropenone (DPC). The origin of the receptors is a woman aged 50 to 60 with alopecia areata. Some clones in this sample may be carry-over from other donors' samples.

This sequence joins TRBV7-2 and TRBJ1-6, with 9 positions matching TRBD1. The CDR3 spans 16 residues. V lost 2 bases and J lost 7; bases outside the gene matches: 6. In germline, CDR1 is SGHTA, CDR2 FQGNSA. The CDR3 DNA is TGTGCCAGCAGCTTAATGGCCGGGACAGGGAATTCACCCCTCCACTTT. Its translation is CASSLMAGTGNSPLHF.

Here the CDR3 reads CSVASGQGPNNEQFF. The CDR3 DNA is TGCAGCGTTGCGTCGGGACAGGGGCCTAACAATGAGCAGTTCTTC. The V and J genes are TRBV29-1 and TRBJ2-1, with 10 bases fitting TRBD1. This CDR3 is built from 15 residues. The germline V gene has CDR1 SQVTM and CDR2 ANQGSEA. With 4 bases clipped from V and 5 bases from J, the junction kept 8 bases outside the gene matches.

This clonotype has at least ten counts. V gene TRBV11-2 combines with J gene TRBJ2-2; D possibly corresponds to TRBD2 (5 bases). Trimming pared 1 base from V and 4 bases from J, leaving 13 bases between. The V gene's germline CDR1 is SGHAT and CDR2 FQNNGV. CDR3 length: 16 residues. The CDR3 nucleotides are TGTGCCAGCAGCTTAGTCCGAGGGAGAAGCACCGGGGAGCTGTTTTTT. Encoded protein: CASSLVRGRSTGELFF.

This clonotype was detected only a few times. The gene calls are TRBV29-1 and TRBJ2-1, with D uncertain. The CDR3 totals 15 residues. Germline-derived CDR1 and CDR2 are SQVTM and ANQGSEA. Trimming took off 1 base at V and 4 bases at J, with 14 bases between the two ends. The CDR3 DNA is TGCAGCGTTGAAGGAGAGGCAGCACATTACAATGAGCAGTTCTTC. Encoded protein: CSVEGEAAHYNEQFF.

In this sample, this clonotype turned up many times. This chain links TRBV9 with TRBJ2-5; D perhaps matches TRBD1 (5 bases). This CDR3 contains 14 residues. V was trimmed by 3 bases and J by 5 bases, leaving 14 bases between them. Germline CDR1 is SGDLS and CDR2 is YYNGEE. The CDR3 DNA sequence: TGTGCCAGCAGCGCCGGACATTCCGGGGAGACCCAGTACTTC. This gives the protein CASSAGHSGETQYF.

The chain links TRBV7-9 to TRBJ1-1; TRBD1 aligns across 9 bases. This CDR3 is built from 17 residues. The V gene's germline CDR1 is SEHNR and CDR2 FQNEAQ (reference sequence). Unmatched junction bases numbered 11, after V lost 2 bases and J lost 4 bases. The CDR3 DNA sequence: TGTGCCAGCAGCTTACCCACCTCGACAGGGGGAGGCACTGAAGCTTTCTTT. It codes for CASSLPTSTGGGTEAFF.

This clonotype has only a few counts. This chain joins TRBV6-5 and TRBJ2-7, with 9 bases lining up with TRBD2. The CDR3 consists of 15 residues. The V segment lost 0 bases and the J segment 2 bases; nucleotides outside the gene matches: 2. Germline loops: CDR1 MNHEY, CDR2 SVGAGI. CDR3 residues: CASSYSRGGAYEQYF. In DNA form, the CDR3 reads TGTGCCAGCAGTTACTCCCGCGGGGGGGCCTACGAGCAGTACTTC.

The V call is TRBV6-5, the J call TRBJ2-7, with a possible D match to TRBD1 (6 bases). Germline CDR1 is MNHEY and CDR2 is SVGAGI. The CDR3 length is 13 residues. Trimming took 4 bases from V and 5 from J, leaving 12 bases between them. CDR3 DNA: TGTGCCAGCAGTTTAGGGGGAATGAACGAGCAGTACTTC. Protein: CASSLGGMNEQYF.